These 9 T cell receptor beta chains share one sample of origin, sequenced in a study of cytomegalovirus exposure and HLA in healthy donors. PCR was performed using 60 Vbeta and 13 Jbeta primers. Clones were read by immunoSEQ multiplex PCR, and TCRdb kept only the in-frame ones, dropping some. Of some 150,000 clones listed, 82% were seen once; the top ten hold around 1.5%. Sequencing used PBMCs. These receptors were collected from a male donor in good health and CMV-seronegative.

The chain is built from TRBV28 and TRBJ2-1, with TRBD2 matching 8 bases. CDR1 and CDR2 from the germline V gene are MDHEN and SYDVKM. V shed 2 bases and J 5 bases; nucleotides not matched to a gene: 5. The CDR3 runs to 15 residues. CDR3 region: CASSLTGGPNNEQFF. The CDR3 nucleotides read TGTGCCAGCAGTTTAACGGGAGGGCCCAACAATGAGCAGTTCTTC.

The CDR3 loop reads CASSFGQVRVENSPLHF. CDR3 sequence (DNA): TGCGCCAGCAGCTTTGGACAGGTTCGAGTGGAGAATTCACCCCTCCACTTT. This chain links TRBV5-1 with TRBJ1-6; TRBD1 matches 7 bases. The germline V gene encodes CDR1 SGHRS and CDR2 YFSETQ. J was trimmed by 7 bases and V by 2 bases; bases with no gene match: 12. The CDR3 sequence is 17 residues long.

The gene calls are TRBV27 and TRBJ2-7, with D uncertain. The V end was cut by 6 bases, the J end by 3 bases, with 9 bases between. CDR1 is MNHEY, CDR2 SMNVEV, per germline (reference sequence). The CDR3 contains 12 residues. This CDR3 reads CASSDTYYEQYF. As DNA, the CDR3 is TGTGCCAGCAGCGACACTTACTACGAGCAGTACTTC.

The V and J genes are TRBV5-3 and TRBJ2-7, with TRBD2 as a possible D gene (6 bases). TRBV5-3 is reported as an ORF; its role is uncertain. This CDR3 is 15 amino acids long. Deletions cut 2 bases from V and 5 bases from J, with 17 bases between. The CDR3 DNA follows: TGTGCCAGAAGCTTTAGATCCGGGAGTACTAACGAGCAGTACTTC. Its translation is CARSFRSGSTNEQYF.

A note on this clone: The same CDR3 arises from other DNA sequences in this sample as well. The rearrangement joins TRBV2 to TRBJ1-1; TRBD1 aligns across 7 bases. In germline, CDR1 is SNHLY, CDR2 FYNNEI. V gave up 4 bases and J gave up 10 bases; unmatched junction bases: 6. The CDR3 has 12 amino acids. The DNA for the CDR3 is TGTGCCAGCAGTGCTCGGCAGGGGGGAGCTTTCTTT. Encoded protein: CASSARQGGAFF.

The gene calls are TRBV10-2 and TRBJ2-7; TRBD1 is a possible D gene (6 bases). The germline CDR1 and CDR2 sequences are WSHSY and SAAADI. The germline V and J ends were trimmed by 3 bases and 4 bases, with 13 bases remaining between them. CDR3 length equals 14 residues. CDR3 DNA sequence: TGCGCCAGCAGTGACCCCGGGACATCTTACGAGCAGTACTTC. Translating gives CASSDPGTSYEQYF.

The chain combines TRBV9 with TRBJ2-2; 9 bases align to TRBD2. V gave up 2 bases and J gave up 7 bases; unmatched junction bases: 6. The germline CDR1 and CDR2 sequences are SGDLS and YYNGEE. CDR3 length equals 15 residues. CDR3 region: CASSVLAGANGELFF. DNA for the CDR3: TGTGCCAGCAGCGTTTTAGCGGGAGCTAACGGGGAGCTGTTTTTT.

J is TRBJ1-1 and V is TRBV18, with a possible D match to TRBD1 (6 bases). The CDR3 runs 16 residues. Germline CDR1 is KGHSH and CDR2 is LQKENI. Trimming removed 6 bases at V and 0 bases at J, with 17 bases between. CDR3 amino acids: CASSPGERGMNTEAFF. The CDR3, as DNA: TGTGCCAGCTCCCCCGGGGAGAGGGGGATGAACACTGAAGCTTTCTTT.

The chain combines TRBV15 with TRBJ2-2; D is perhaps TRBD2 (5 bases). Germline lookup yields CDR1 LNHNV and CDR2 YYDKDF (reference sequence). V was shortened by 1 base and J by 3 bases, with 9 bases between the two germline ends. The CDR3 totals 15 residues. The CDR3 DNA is TGTGCCACCAGCAGAGGGGCGAGGGACACCGGGGAGCTGTTTTTT. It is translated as CATSRGARDTGELFF.